This TCR beta chain was sequenced in a study of cytomegalovirus exposure and HLA in healthy donors. Study conclusions and caveats: Among donors in an Asian-associated ancestry cluster, a later analysis reportedly found fewer N-insertions than the roughly 610-donor mean. Common viral pathogens were later found to be apparently linked to several of the most significant clusters. Among CMV-associated TCR beta chains, most appeared HLA-restricted in a later analysis.

In regard to this clone: Its antigen is as yet unknown.

Use of 60 Vbeta and 13 Jbeta primers characterized the PCR. The assay was immunoSEQ multiplex PCR, and TCRdb's table has in-frame clones only and misses some. The specimen's table records tens of thousands of clones. Trimming removed 5 bases at V and 0 bases at J, with 7 bases between. Looked up from germline, CDR1 is SEHNR and CDR2 is FQNEAQ (reference sequence). The CDR3 is made up of 13 amino acids. V and J are TRBV7-9 and TRBJ1-2; D is unresolved. Source material: PBMCs. The source is a female donor in good health and CMV-seropositive. The CDR3 nucleotides are TGTGCCAGCAGCGGGAGAGCTAACTATGGCTACACCTTC. Residues: CASSGRANYGYTF.